A selection of T cell receptor beta chains follows, all from one sample in a study of CD8 T cells in ankylosing spondylitis. MiXCR, run by TCRdb on the 5' RACE reads, gives a single entry per CDR3 protein. The repertoire holds 90,000 to 100,000 distinct CDR3 sequences, with roughly 8.3% as singletons. Material for sequencing was blood, either unsorted or a sorted T cell fraction (not recorded which). These receptors were taken from a male donor with ankylosing spondylitis or in good health (not recorded which). Both conserved end residues are part of each CDR3. D genes are given only for firm matches. Not every row has a clone size; where given, it reads once, few, many or a size class.

V: TRBV6-2/TRBV6-3; D: TRBD1; size: many; J: TRBJ1-5; CDR3: CASSPDRAIQPQHF; DNA: TGTGCCAGCAGCCCGGACAGGGCCATTCAGCCCCAGCATTTT
V: TRBV9; D: NA; size: NA; J: TRBJ2-1; CDR3: CASSVAPGSSYNEQFF; DNA: TGTGCCAGCAGCGTAGCCCCTGGAAGCTCCTACAATGAGCAGTTCTTC
V: TRBV11-2; D: NA; size: NA; J: TRBJ2-7; CDR3: CASSAGFLGEQYF; DNA: TGTGCCAGCAGCGCGGGATTCCTCGGCGAGCAGTACTTC
V: TRBV19; D: NA; size: many; J: TRBJ2-7; CDR3: CASSIVGSSYEQYF; DNA: TGTGCCAGTAGTATAGTAGGCAGCTCCTACGAGCAGTACTTC
V: TRBV12-3/TRBV12-4; D: NA; size: many; J: TRBJ1-1; CDR3: CASSFRADLNTEAFF; DNA: TGTGCCAGCAGTTTTAGGGCAGACCTGAACACTGAAGCTTTCTTT
V: TRBV6-5; D: TRBD2; size: many; J: TRBJ2-1; CDR3: CASSFAGTSADSEQFF; DNA: TGTGCCAGCAGTTTTGCCGGGACTAGCGCGGACTCGGAGCAGTTCTTC
V: TRBV7-6; D: TRBD1; size: many; J: TRBJ1-4; CDR3: CASSLRGQPEKLFF; DNA: TGTGCCAGCAGCTTAAGGGGACAGCCTGAAAAACTGTTTTTT
V: TRBV4-3; D: TRBD2; size: NA; J: TRBJ2-7; CDR3: CASSQEASGVYYEQYF; DNA: TGCGCCAGCAGCCAAGAAGCTAGCGGGGTATACTACGAGCAGTACTTC
V: TRBV7-2; D: TRBD1; size: NA; J: TRBJ2-2; CDR3: CASSSRTGVFTGELFF; DNA: TGTGCCAGCAGCTCACGGACAGGGGTTTTTACCGGGGAGCTGTTTTTT
V: TRBV7-9; D: NA; size: NA; J: TRBJ2-6; CDR3: CASSLVAGANVLTF; DNA: TGTGCCAGCAGCTTAGTTGCTGGGGCCAACGTCCTGACTTTC
V: TRBV5-8; D: NA; size: many; J: TRBJ1-5; CDR3: CASSLLNQPQHF; DNA: TGTGCCAGCAGCTTGTTGAATCAGCCCCAGCATTTT
V: TRBV5-1; D: TRBD1; size: many; J: TRBJ1-5; CDR3: CASSLLGTVNQPQHF; DNA: TGCGCCAGCAGCTTGCTGGGGACAGTCAATCAGCCCCAGCATTTT
V: TRBV19; D: TRBD1; size: many; J: TRBJ1-1; CDR3: CASSGTVWGNTEAFF; DNA: TGTGCCAGTAGCGGGACAGTCTGGGGGAACACTGAAGCTTTCTTT
V: TRBV7-3; D: NA; size: many; J: TRBJ2-3; CDR3: CASSSSASTDTQYF; DNA: TGTGCCAGCAGCTCTTCGGCGAGCACAGATACGCAGTATTTT